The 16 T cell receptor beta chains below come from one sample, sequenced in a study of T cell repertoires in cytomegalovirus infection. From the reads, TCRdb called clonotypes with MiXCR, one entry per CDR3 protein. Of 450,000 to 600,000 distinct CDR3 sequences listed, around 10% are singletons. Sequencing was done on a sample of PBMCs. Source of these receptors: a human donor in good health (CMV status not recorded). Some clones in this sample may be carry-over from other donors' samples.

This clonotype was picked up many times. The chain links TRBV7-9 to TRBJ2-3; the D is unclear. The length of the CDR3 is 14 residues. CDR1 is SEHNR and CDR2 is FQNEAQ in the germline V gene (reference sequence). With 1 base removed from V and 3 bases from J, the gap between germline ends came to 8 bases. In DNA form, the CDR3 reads TGTGCCAGCAGCTTAGAAGTTAGTACAGATACGCAGTATTTT. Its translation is CASSLEVSTDTQYF.

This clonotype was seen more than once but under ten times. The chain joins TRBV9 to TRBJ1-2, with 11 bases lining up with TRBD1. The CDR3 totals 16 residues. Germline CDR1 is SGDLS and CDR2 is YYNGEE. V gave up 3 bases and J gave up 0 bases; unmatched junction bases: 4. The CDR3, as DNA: TGTGCCAGCAGCGGAGGGACAGGGGGATCTAACTATGGCTACACCTTC. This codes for CASSGGTGGSNYGYTF.

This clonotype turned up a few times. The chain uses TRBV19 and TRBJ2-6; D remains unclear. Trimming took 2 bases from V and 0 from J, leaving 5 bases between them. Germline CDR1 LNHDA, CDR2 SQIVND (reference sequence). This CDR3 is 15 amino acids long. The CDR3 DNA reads TGTGCCAGTAGTATATCGGGCTCTGGGGCCAACGTCCTGACTTTC. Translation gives CASSISGSGANVLTF.

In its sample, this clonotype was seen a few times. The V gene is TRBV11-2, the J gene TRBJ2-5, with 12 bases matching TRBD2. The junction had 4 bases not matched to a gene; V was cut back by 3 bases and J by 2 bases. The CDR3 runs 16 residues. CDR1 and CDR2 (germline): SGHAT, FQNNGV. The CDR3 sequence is CASSFSSGGAQETQYF. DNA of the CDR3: TGTGCCAGCAGCTTTTCTAGCGGGGGGGCACAAGAGACCCAGTACTTC.

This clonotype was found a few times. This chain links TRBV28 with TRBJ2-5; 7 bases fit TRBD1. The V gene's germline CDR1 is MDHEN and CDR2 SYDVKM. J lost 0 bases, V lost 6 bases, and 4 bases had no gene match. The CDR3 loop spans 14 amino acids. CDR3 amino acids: CASSIQGYQETQYF. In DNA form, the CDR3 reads TGTGCCAGCAGCATACAGGGGTACCAAGAGACCCAGTACTTC.

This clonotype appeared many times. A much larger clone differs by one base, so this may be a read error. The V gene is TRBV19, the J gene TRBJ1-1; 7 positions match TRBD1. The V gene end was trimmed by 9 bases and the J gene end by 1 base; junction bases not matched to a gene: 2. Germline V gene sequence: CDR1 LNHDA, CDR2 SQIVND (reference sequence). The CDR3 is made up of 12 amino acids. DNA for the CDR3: TGTGCCAGCTACAGGGGGAACACTGAAGCTTTCTTT. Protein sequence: CASYRGNTEAFF.

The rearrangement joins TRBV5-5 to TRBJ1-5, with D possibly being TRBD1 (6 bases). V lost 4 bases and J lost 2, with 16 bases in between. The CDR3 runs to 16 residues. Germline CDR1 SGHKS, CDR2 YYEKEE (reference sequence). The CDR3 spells CASSLTGYIGNQPQHF. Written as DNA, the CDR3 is TGTGCCAGCAGCCTAACAGGGTATATTGGCAATCAGCCCCAGCATTTT.

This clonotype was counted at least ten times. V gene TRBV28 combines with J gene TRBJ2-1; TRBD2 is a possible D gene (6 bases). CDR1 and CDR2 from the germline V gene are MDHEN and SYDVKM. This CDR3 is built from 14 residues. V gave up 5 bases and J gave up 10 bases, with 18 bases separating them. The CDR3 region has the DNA TGTGCCAGCAGTGTCCTAATCACTAGCAACGAGCAGTTCTTC. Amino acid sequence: CASSVLITSNEQFF.

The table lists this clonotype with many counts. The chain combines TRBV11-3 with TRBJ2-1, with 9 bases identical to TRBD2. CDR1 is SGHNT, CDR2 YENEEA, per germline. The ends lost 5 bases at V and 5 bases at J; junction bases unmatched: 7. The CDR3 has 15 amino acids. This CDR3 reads CASSPWGGRDNEQFF. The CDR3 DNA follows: TGTGCCAGCAGCCCATGGGGCGGGAGGGACAATGAGCAGTTCTTC.

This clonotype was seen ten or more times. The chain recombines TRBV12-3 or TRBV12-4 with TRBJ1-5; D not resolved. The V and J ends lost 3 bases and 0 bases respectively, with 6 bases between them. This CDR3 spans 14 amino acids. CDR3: CASSFGHSNQPQHF. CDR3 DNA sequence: TGTGCCAGCAGTTTTGGTCATAGCAATCAGCCCCAGCATTTT.

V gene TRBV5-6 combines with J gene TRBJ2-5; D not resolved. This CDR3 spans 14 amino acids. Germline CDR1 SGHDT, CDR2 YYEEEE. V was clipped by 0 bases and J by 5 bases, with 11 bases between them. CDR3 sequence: CASSLADRVETQYF. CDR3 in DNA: TGTGCCAGCAGCTTGGCGGATCGGGTGGAGACCCAGTACTTC.

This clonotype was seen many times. CDR3: CATSRASGSYNEQFF. The CDR3 bases are TGTGCCACCAGCAGAGCCAGCGGCTCCTACAATGAGCAGTTCTTC. The chain recombines TRBV15 with TRBJ2-1; D possibly corresponds to TRBD2 (5 bases). The CDR3 loop spans 15 amino acids. CDR1 and CDR2 from the germline V gene are LNHNV and YYDKDF (reference sequence). Trimming took 1 base from V and 0 from J, leaving 7 bases between them. Variable domain in full (rest from reference TRBV15 and TRBJ2-1): DAMVIQNPRYQVTQFGKPVTLSCSQTLNHNVMYWYQQKSSQAPKLLFHYYDKDFNNEADTPDNFQSRRPNTSFCFLDIRSPGLGDTAMYLCATSRASGSYNEQFFGPGTRLTVL.

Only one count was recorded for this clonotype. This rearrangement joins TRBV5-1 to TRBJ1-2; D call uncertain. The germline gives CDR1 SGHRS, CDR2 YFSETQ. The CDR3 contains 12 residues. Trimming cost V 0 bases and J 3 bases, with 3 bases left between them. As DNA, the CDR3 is TGCGCCAGCAGCTTGGAGGACTATGGCTACACCTTC. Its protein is CASSLEDYGYTF. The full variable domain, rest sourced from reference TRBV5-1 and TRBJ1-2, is KAGVTQTPRYLIKTRGQQVTLSCSPISGHRSVSWYQQTPGQGLQFLFEYFSETQRNKGNFPGRFSGRQFSNSRSEMNVSTLELGDSALYLCASSLEDYGYTFGSGTRLTVV.

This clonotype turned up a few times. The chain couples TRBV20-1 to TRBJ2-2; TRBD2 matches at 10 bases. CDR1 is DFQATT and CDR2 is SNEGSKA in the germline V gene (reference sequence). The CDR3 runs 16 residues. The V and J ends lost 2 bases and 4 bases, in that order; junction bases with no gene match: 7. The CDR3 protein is CSARKASGSITGELFF. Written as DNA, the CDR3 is TGCAGTGCTAGAAAGGCTAGCGGGAGTATCACCGGGGAGCTGTTTTTT.

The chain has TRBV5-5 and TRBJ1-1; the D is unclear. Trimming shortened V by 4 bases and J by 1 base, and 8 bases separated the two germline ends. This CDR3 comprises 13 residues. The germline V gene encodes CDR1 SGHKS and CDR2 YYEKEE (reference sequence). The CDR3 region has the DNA TGTGCCAGCAGCCGACGGGCGAACACTGAAGCTTTCTTT. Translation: CASSRRANTEAFF.

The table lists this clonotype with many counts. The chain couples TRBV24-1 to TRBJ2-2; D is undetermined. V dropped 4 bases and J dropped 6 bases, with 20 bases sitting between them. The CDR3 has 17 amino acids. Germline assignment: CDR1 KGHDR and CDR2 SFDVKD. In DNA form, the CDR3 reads TGTGCCACCAGTGACGGTGTCAAGCTACGGAAACCCGGGGAGCTGTTTTTT. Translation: CATSDGVKLRKPGELFF.